What follows are 22 T cell receptor beta chains derived from one specimen sequenced in a study of blood T cell repertoires in COVID-19. Using immunoSEQ multiplex PCR, the repertoire was profiled, and TCRdb retains in-frame clones only, with some absent. Of 95,000 or so clones detected, roughly 80% appear once; the ten largest clones hold around a quarter. The specimen was peripheral blood. Every receptor here comes from a man older than 75 with active or convalescent COVID-19.

The chain combines TRBV6-5 with TRBJ1-2; D gene ambiguous. The CDR3 is made up of 11 amino acids. From germline, CDR1 is MNHEY and CDR2 SVGAGI. Trimming took 6 bases from V and 4 from J, leaving 6 bases between them. As DNA, the CDR3 is TGTGCCAGCAGAGCTTCCTATGGCTACACCTTC. As protein: CASRASYGYTF.

This chain joins TRBV19 and TRBJ1-2; perhaps TRBD1 as D (5 bases). Germline V gene lookup returns CDR1 LNHDA and CDR2 SQIVND (reference sequence). V dropped 7 bases and J dropped 4 bases, with 13 bases sitting between them. The CDR3 is made up of 13 amino acids. As DNA, the CDR3 is TGTGCCAGTACCCGGGAGGGGCTCTATGGCTACACCTTC. This codes for CASTREGLYGYTF.

Written as DNA, the CDR3 is TGTGCCAGCAGCTCGCGGACTAGCGGGCAACGCACAGATACGCAGTATTTT. Its translation is CASSSRTSGQRTDTQYF. The chain joins TRBV5-5 to TRBJ2-3; TRBD2 agrees at 11 bases. The CDR3 spans 17 residues. Germline values: CDR1 SGHKS, CDR2 YYEKEE (reference sequence). With 3 bases clipped from V and 1 base from J, the junction kept 7 bases outside the gene matches.

The chain links TRBV5-1 to TRBJ1-5; 7 nucleotides agree with TRBD1. V was clipped by 3 bases and J by 3 bases; unmatched bases: 3. This CDR3 has 14 amino acids. Germline values: CDR1 SGHRS, CDR2 YFSETQ. The CDR3 protein is CASSWDSPNQPQHF. In nucleotides, the CDR3 is TGCGCCAGCAGCTGGGACAGCCCCAATCAGCCCCAGCATTTT. The entire variable domain, with the rest obtained from reference TRBV5-1 and TRBJ1-5, is as follows: KAGVTQTPRYLIKTRGQQVTLSCSPISGHRSVSWYQQTPGQGLQFLFEYFSETQRNKGNFPGRFSGRQFSNSRSEMNVSTLELGDSALYLCASSWDSPNQPQHFGDGTRLSIL.

The chain links TRBV5-5 to TRBJ1-2; 7 nucleotides line up with TRBD1. The CDR3 length is 16 residues. Per germline, CDR1 SGHKS and CDR2 YYEKEE (reference sequence). Trimming took 1 base from V and 7 from J; bases not matched to a gene: 13. The CDR3 spells CASSLQGQSRVRGYTF. The CDR3 coding sequence is TGTGCCAGCAGCTTGCAGGGACAGTCGAGGGTTCGTGGCTACACCTTC. Looking up the rest from reference TRBV5-5 and TRBJ1-2 gives the full variable domain: DAGVTQSPTHLIKTRGQQVTLRCSPISGHKSVSWYQQVLGQGPQFIFQYYEKEERGRGNFPDRFSARQFPNYSSELNVNALLLGDSALYLCASSLQGQSRVRGYTFGSGTRLTVV.

This clone was found once. The rearrangement joins TRBV6-6 to TRBJ1-1; the match to TRBD1 covers 9 bases. CDR1 MNHNY and CDR2 SVGAGI come from the germline V gene (reference sequence). The junction had 12 bases not matched to a gene; V was cut back by 6 bases and J by 4 bases. This CDR3 has 16 amino acids. The CDR3 region has the DNA TGTGCCAGCAGGAATACAGGGGGCGCCGGAGGCACTGAAGCTTTCTTT. Translation: CASRNTGGAGGTEAFF.

The V call is TRBV5-1, the J call TRBJ2-5; TRBD2 agrees at 15 bases. The CDR3 totals 17 residues. Germline-derived CDR1 and CDR2 are SGHRS and YFSETQ. J was trimmed by 3 bases and V by 2 bases; bases with no gene match: 5. The DNA of the CDR3 is TGCGCCAGCAGCTTCGGGACTAGCGGGGGGCGGGAAGAGACCCAGTACTTC. Protein product: CASSFGTSGGREETQYF.

V is TRBV29-1 and J is TRBJ1-4; TRBD1 matches 9 bases. CDR3 length equals 14 residues. Germline CDR1 and CDR2: SQVTM and ANQGSEA. V was clipped by 5 bases and J by 2 bases; unmatched bases: 3. The CDR3 region is CSVRGTGTNEKLFF. DNA for the CDR3: TGCAGCGTTCGCGGGACAGGGACTAATGAAAAACTGTTTTTT.

The V call is TRBV5-1, the J call TRBJ1-2; 9 nucleotides line up with TRBD1. Germline V gives CDR1 SGHRS, CDR2 YFSETQ. Trimming removed 2 bases from V and 6 bases from J; junction bases left unmatched: 14. The length of the CDR3 is 17 residues. CDR3 nucleotide sequence: TGCGCCAGCAGCTTCACATCGGACAGGGGCCGCTCTGATGGCTACACCTTC. It yields the protein CASSFTSDRGRSDGYTF.

J is TRBJ2-7 and V is TRBV11-2; 7 nucleotides agree with TRBD1. Germline lookup yields CDR1 SGHAT and CDR2 FQNNGV. Trimming took 3 bases from V and 0 from J; bases not matched to a gene: 2. The CDR3 covers 14 residues. Written as DNA, the CDR3 is TGTGCCAGCAGCTTGGGGGACAGCTCCTACGAGCAGTACTTC. Translation gives CASSLGDSSYEQYF.

V usage is TRBV3-1 (or the pseudogene TRBV3-2) and J usage is TRBJ1-5; 7 bases map to TRBD1. The CDR3 loop spans 13 amino acids. From germline, CDR1 is LGHDT and CDR2 YNNKEL (reference sequence). With V trimmed by 4 bases and J by 6 bases, 3 bases remained unmatched. CDR3 amino acids: CASSPGQLQPQHF. CDR3 DNA sequence: TGTGCCAGCAGCCCGGGACAGCTTCAGCCCCAGCATTTT.

The gene calls are TRBV12-5 and TRBJ1-1, with 7 positions matching TRBD1. The V gene's germline CDR1 is LGHNT and CDR2 FRNRAP. The V and J ends lost 6 bases and 0 bases, in that order; junction bases with no gene match: 4. This CDR3 contains 14 residues. CDR3 nucleotide sequence: TGTGCTAGTGGCCGTGGACAGGTGAACACTGAAGCTTTCTTT. Its protein product is CASGRGQVNTEAFF.

This clone was detected once. V is TRBV7-2 and J is TRBJ2-7, with D unresolved. The CDR3 length is 14 residues. CDR1 is SGHTA and CDR2 is FQGNSA in the germline V gene. The germline V and J ends were trimmed by 5 bases and 3 bases, with 14 bases remaining between them. CDR3 in amino acids: CASSPTDKSYEQYF. The CDR3 DNA reads as TGTGCCAGCAGCCCCACCGACAAAAGCTACGAGCAGTACTTC.

Relative to its sample, this clone is medium-sized. The sample carries other DNA sequences with the same CDR3. This sequence joins TRBV13 and TRBJ2-1, with TRBD2 matching 8 bases. Germline values: CDR1 PRHDT, CDR2 FYEKMQ (reference sequence). The V gene end was trimmed by 6 bases and the J gene end by 8 bases; junction bases not matched to a gene: 18. CDR3 length: 17 amino acids. CDR3 region: CASRARGGGPAVDEQFF. The CDR3, as DNA: TGTGCCAGCAGGGCCCGGGGCGGGGGGCCGGCAGTCGATGAGCAGTTCTTC. Filled out from reference TRBV13 and TRBJ2-1, the complete variable domain reads AAGVIQSPRHLIKEKRETATLKCYPIPRHDTVYWYQQGPGQDPQFLISFYEKMQSDKGSIPDRFSAQQFSDYHSELNMSSLELGDSALYFCASRARGGGPAVDEQFFGPGTRLTVL.

The rearrangement uses TRBV27 and TRBJ2-2, with 12 bases fitting TRBD2. The CDR3 loop spans 16 amino acids. The germline V gene has CDR1 MNHEY and CDR2 SMNVEV (reference sequence). V lost 3 bases and J lost 10; bases outside the gene matches: 9. CDR3 in amino acids: CASSFLTSGGTQELFF. The CDR3 DNA is TGTGCCAGCAGTTTTCTGACTAGCGGGGGAACTCAGGAGCTGTTTTTT.

This sequence joins TRBV30 and TRBJ2-1; possibly TRBD2 for D (6 bases). This CDR3 contains 13 residues. The germline V gene has CDR1 GTSNPN and CDR2 SVGIG (reference sequence). V was trimmed by 2 bases and J by 7 bases, leaving 12 bases between them. CDR3 sequence: CAWSTGTRNEQFF. The CDR3, as DNA: TGTGCCTGGAGTACCGGGACTCGGAATGAGCAGTTCTTC.

This clone has just a few counts. The V call is TRBV27, the J call TRBJ2-7; tentative D call: TRBD1 (6 bases). CDR1 and CDR2 (germline): MNHEY, SMNVEV (reference sequence). The V and J ends lost 7 bases and 2 bases respectively, with 21 bases between them. The CDR3 has 16 residues. CDR3 in amino acids: CASNWDHAGATYEQYF. DNA for the CDR3: TGTGCCAGCAACTGGGACCACGCAGGGGCCACCTACGAGCAGTACTTC.

The DNA of the CDR3 is TGTGCCAGCAGTTACCAGGTAGCGGGGGGATACGAGCAGTACTTC. Translation gives CASSYQVAGGYEQYF. V gene TRBV6-5 combines with J gene TRBJ2-7; 10 bases match TRBD2. Trimming cost V 2 bases and J 4 bases; bases outside gene matches: 5. This CDR3 spans 15 amino acids. Germline-derived CDR1 and CDR2 are MNHEY and SVGAGI.

The chain combines TRBV11-2 with TRBJ2-7, with 12 positions matching TRBD2. Trimming at V came to 1 base and at J to 1 base, leaving 8 bases not matched to a gene. The CDR3 spans 18 residues. Germline V gene lookup returns CDR1 SGHAT and CDR2 FQNNGV. CDR3: CASSLVSSGGAQSYEQYF. The CDR3 DNA follows: TGTGCCAGCAGCTTAGTCTCTAGCGGGGGGGCCCAGTCCTACGAGCAGTACTTC.

The chain links TRBV7-3 to TRBJ2-1; the match to TRBD2 covers 8 bases. Germline values: CDR1 SGHTA, CDR2 FQGTGA. Losses at the gene ends were 5 bases for V and 5 bases for J; bases not matched to a gene: 8. The CDR3 contains 15 residues. The CDR3, as DNA: TGTGCCAGCAGCCGCGGACTAGCCGGGGACAATGAGCAGTTCTTC. Its protein is CASSRGLAGDNEQFF.

The chain couples TRBV7-9 to TRBJ1-1, with 9 bases fitting TRBD1. The V gene end was trimmed by 1 base and the J gene end by 0 bases; junction bases not matched to a gene: 9. CDR3 length: 18 amino acids. Germline loops: CDR1 SEHNR, CDR2 FQNEAQ (reference sequence). The CDR3 reads CASSLDEGQGGMNTEAFF. As DNA, the CDR3 is TGTGCCAGCAGCTTAGATGAGGGACAGGGTGGAATGAACACTGAAGCTTTCTTT.

This chain connects TRBV18 to TRBJ1-1; TRBD1 agrees at 8 bases. The junction had 14 bases not matched to a gene; V was cut back by 5 bases and J by 6 bases. Germline V lookup: CDR1 KGHSH, CDR2 LQKENI. There are 16 residues in the CDR3. The chain's CDR3 is CASSGDQGARGAEAFF. CDR3 DNA: TGTGCCAGCTCAGGGGACCAGGGGGCCCGCGGGGCTGAAGCTTTCTTT.